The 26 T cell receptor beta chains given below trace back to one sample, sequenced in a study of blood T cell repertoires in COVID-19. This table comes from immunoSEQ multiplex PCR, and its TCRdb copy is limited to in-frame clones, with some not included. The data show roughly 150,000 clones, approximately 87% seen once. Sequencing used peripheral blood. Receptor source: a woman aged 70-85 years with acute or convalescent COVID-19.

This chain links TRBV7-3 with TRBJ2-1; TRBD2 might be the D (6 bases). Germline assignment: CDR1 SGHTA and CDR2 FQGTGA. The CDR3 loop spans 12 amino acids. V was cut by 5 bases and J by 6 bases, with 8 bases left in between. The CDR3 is CASSRAGNEQFF. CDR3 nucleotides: TGTGCCAGCAGCCGAGCGGGCAATGAGCAGTTCTTC. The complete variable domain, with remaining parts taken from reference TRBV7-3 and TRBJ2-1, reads GAGVSQTPSNKVTEKGKYVELRCDPISGHTALYWYRQSLGQGPEFLIYFQGTGAADDSGLPNDRFFAVRPEGSVSTLKIQRTERGDSAVYLCASSRAGNEQFFGPGTRLTVL.

CDR3 DNA sequence: TGTGCCAGCGTGATGTATGCGGGCGGAAATTCACCCCTCCACTTT. Translating it yields CASVMYAGGNSPLHF. The chain combines TRBV5-8 with TRBJ1-6; D call uncertain. Trimming left V 7 bases short and J 7 bases short, with 18 bases between. There are 15 residues in the CDR3. Germline V CDR1 and CDR2: SGHTS, YDEGEE.

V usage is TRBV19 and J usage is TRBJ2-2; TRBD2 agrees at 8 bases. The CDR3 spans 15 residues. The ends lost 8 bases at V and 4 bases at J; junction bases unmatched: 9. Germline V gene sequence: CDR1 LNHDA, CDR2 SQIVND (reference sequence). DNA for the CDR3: TGTGCCAGTGAGGCGGGGGGCAGAGGCACCGGGGAGCTGTTTTTT. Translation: CASEAGGRGTGELFF.

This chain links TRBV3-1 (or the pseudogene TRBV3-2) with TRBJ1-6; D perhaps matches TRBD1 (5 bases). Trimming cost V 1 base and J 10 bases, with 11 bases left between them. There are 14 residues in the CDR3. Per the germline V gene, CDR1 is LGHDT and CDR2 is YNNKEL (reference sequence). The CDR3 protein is CASSQVRVVSPLHF. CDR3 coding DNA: TGTGCCAGCAGCCAAGTCAGGGTCGTCTCACCCCTCCACTTT.

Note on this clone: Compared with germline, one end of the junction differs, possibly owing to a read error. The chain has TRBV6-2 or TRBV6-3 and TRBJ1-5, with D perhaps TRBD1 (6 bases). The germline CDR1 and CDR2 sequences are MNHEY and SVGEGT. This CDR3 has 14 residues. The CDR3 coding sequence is TGTGCCAGCAGTTATCAGGGGAGCTCTCAGCCTCAGCATTTT. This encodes CASSYQGSSQPQHF.

CDR3 nucleotides: TGTGCCAGCAGCCTCGAGAACGGTGAGACCCAGTACTTC. Amino acids: CASSLENGETQYF. This sequence joins TRBV11-2 and TRBJ2-5; no definite D call. CDR1 SGHAT and CDR2 FQNNGV come from the germline V gene. Trimming stripped 5 bases from V and 5 bases from J, with 12 bases between. The CDR3 runs to 13 residues.

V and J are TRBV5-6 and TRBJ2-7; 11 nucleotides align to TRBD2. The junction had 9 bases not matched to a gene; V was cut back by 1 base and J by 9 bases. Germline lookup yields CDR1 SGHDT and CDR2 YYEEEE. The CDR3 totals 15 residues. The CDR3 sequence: CASSLLLLAGAGQYF. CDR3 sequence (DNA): TGTGCCAGCAGCTTGCTTTTACTAGCGGGGGCCGGGCAGTACTTC.

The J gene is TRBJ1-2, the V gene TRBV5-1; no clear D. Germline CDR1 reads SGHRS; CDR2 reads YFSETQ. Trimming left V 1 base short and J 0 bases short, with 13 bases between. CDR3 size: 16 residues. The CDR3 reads CASSLKITGTNYGYTF. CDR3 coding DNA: TGCGCCAGCAGCTTGAAAATCACCGGTACTAACTATGGCTACACCTTC.

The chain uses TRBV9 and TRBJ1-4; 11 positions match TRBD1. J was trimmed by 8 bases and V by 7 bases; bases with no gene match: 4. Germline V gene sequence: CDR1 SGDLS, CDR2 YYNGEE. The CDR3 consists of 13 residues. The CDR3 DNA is TGTGCCAGCGGACAGGGGGCTGGCGAAAAACTGTTTTTT. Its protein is CASGQGAGEKLFF.

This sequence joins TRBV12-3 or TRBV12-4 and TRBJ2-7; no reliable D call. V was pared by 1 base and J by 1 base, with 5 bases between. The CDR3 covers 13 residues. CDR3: CASSLGTSYEQYF. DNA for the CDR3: TGTGCCAGCAGTTTAGGAACATCCTACGAGCAGTACTTC.

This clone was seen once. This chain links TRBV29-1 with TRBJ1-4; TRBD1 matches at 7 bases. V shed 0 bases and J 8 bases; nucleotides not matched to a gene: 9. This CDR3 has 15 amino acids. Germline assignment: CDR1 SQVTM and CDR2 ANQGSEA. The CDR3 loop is CSVEDREGAEEKLFF. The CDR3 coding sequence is TGCAGCGTTGAAGATCGCGAGGGGGCGGAAGAAAAACTGTTTTTT.

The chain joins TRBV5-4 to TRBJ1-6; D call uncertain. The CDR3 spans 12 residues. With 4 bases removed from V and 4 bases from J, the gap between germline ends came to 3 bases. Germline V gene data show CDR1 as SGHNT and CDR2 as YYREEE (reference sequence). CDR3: CASSTYNSPLHF. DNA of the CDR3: TGTGCCAGCAGCACTTATAATTCACCCCTCCACTTT.

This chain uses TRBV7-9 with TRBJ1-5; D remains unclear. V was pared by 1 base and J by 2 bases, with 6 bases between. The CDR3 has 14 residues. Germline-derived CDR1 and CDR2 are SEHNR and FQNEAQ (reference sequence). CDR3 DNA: TGTGCCAGCAGCTTAGGCGGGGGCAATCAGCCCCAGCATTTT. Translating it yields CASSLGGGNQPQHF.

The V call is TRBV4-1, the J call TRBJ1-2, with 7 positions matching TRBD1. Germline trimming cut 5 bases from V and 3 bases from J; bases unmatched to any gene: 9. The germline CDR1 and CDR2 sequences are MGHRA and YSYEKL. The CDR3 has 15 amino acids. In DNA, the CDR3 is TGCGCCAGCAGCGTTTCGACAGGGTCCCACTATGGCTACACCTTC. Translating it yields CASSVSTGSHYGYTF.

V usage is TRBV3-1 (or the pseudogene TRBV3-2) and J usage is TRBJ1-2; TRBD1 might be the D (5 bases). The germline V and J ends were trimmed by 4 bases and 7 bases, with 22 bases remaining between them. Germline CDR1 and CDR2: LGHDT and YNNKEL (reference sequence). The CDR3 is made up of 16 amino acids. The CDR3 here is CASSPGTPQLGGGYTF. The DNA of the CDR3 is TGTGCCAGCAGCCCCGGGACTCCTCAGCTCGGGGGTGGCTACACCTTC.

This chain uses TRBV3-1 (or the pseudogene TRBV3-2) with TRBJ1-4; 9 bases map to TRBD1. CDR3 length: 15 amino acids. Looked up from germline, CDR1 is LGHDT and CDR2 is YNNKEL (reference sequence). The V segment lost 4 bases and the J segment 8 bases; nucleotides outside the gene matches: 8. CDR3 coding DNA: TGTGCCAGCAGCCGATCCGGGACAGGGCGAGAAAAACTGTTTTTT. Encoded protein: CASSRSGTGREKLFF.

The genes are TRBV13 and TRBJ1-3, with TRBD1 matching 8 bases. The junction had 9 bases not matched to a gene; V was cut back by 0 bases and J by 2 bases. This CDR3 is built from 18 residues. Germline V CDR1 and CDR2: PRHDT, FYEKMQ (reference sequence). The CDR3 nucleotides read TGTGCCAGCAGCTTAGGAGCGGACAGGGCCTCGGCTGGAAACACCATATATTTT. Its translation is CASSLGADRASAGNTIYF. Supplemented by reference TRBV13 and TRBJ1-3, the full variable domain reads AAGVIQSPRHLIKEKRETATLKCYPIPRHDTVYWYQQGPGQDPQFLISFYEKMQSDKGSIPDRFSAQQFSDYHSELNMSSLELGDSALYFCASSLGADRASAGNTIYFGEGSWLTVV.

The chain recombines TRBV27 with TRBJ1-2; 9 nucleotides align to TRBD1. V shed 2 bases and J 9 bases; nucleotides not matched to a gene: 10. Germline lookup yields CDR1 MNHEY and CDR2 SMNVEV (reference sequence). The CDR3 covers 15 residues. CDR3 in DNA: TGTGCCAGCAGTTTAGGACAGGGGTACCCTATGAGCTACACCTTC. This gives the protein CASSLGQGYPMSYTF.

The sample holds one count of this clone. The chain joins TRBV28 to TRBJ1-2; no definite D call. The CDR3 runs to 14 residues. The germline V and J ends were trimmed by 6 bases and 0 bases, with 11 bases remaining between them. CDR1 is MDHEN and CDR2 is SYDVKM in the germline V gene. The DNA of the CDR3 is TGTGCCAGCAGCACGACAAGACCTAACTATGGCTACACCTTC. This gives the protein CASSTTRPNYGYTF.

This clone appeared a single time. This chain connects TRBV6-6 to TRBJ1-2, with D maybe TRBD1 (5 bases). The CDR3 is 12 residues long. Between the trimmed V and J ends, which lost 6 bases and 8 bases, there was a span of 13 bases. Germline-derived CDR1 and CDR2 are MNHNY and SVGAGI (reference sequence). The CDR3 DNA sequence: TGTGCCAGCAGACCGCAGGGAAGGGGCTACACCTTC. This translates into CASRPQGRGYTF.

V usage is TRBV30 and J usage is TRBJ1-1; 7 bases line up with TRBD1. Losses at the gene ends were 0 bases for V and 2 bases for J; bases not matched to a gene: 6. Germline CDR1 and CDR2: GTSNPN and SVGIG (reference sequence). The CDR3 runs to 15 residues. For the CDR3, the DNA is TGTGCCTGGAGTGTACAGGGACAGAAAAACACTGAAGCTTTCTTT. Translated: CAWSVQGQKNTEAFF. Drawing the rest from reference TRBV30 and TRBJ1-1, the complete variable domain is SQTIHQWPATLVQPVGSPLSLECTVEGTSNPNLYWYRQAAGRGLQLLFYSVGIGQISSEVPQNLSASRPQDRQFILSSKKLLLSDSGFYLCAWSVQGQKNTEAFFGQGTRLTVV.

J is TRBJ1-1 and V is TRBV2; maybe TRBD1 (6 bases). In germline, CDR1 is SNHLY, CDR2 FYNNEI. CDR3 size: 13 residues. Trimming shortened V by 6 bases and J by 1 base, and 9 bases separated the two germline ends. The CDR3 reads CASRADRNTEAFF. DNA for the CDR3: TGTGCCAGCAGGGCGGACAGGAACACTGAAGCTTTCTTT.

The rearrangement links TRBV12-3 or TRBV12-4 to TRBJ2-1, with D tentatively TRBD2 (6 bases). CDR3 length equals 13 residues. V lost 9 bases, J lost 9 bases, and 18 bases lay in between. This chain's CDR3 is CASGTLTVGEQFF. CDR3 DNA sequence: TGTGCCAGTGGGACTCTCACGGTGGGTGAGCAGTTCTTC.

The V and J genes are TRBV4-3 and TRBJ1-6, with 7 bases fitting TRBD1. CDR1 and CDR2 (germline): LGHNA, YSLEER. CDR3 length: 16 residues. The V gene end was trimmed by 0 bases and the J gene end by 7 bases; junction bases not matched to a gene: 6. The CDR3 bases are TGCGCCAGCAGCCAAGAGGCACAGGGGTCGAATTCACCCCTCCACTTT. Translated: CASSQEAQGSNSPLHF.

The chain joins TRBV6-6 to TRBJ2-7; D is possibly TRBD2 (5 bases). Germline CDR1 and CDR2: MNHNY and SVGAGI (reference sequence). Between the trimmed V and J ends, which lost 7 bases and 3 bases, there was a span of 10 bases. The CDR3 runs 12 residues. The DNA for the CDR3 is TGTGCCAGCATTTCTGAGGGCTACGAGCAGTACTTC. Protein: CASISEGYEQYF.

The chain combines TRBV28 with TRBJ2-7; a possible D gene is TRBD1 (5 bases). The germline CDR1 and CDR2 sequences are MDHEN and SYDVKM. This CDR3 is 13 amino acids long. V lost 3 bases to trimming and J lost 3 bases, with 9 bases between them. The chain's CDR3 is CASSLGQSYEQYF. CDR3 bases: TGTGCCAGCAGTTTGGGGCAGAGCTACGAGCAGTACTTC.